The sequence of this T cell receptor beta chain was determined in a study of blood T cell repertoires in COVID-19. The CDR3 is 15 amino acids. Trimming removed 4 bases at V and 0 bases at J, with 11 bases between. Germline loops: CDR1 SGHTS, CDR2 YDEGEE. Generated by immunoSEQ multiplex PCR, the TCRdb table keeps only in-frame clones and is missing some. The profile shows 70,000 to 100,000 clones, 70% to 85% of them singletons. Sequencing used peripheral blood. This chain joins TRBV5-8 and TRBJ1-5; TRBD1 might be the D (6 bases). The receptor comes from a woman aged 55-70 years in a cohort sampled during active or convalescent COVID-19. In nucleotides, the CDR3 is TGTGCCAGCAGCGGGGGGGCGGTTAGCAATCAGCCCCAGCATTTT. Translation: CASSGGAVSNQPQHF. Filled out from reference TRBV5-8 and TRBJ1-5, the complete variable domain reads EAGVTQSPTHLIKTRGQQATLRCSPISGHTSVYWYQQALGLGLQFLLWYDEGEERNRGNFPPRFSGRQFPNYSSELNVNALELEDSALYLCASSGGAVSNQPQHFGDGTRLSIL.